The 3 T cell receptor beta chains below were found in one sample sequenced in a study of blood T cell repertoires in COVID-19. The table came from immunoSEQ multiplex PCR; TCRdb's copy has only in-frame clones and leaves some out. The top ten hold roughly 10% of the sample, which has around 220,000 clones, more than 80% seen once. The sequenced material came from peripheral blood. Source of these receptors: a woman aged 80 or older with acute or convalescent COVID-19.

The chain has TRBV5-1 and TRBJ2-3, with 14 bases identical to TRBD2. The CDR3 is 16 residues long. The germline V gene encodes CDR1 SGHRS and CDR2 YFSETQ. Trimming removed 6 bases from V and 12 bases from J; junction bases left unmatched: 15. The DNA for the CDR3 is TGCGCCAGCACCAGTGGGGCTGGACTAGCGGGAGGCGAACAGTATTTT. This translates into CASTSGAGLAGGEQYF. The full variable domain, completed using reference TRBV5-1 and TRBJ2-3, is KAGVTQTPRYLIKTRGQQVTLSCSPISGHRSVSWYQQTPGQGLQFLFEYFSETQRNKGNFPGRFSGRQFSNSRSEMNVSTLELGDSALYLCASTSGAGLAGGEQYFGPGTRLTVL.

This chain uses TRBV24-1 with TRBJ2-1; TRBD2 matches 7 bases. The CDR3 sequence is 18 residues long. Germline lookup yields CDR1 KGHDR and CDR2 SFDVKD. V was pared by 2 bases and J by 7 bases, with 16 bases of the junction left unmatched. This CDR3 is CATSDSRGDGGNWNEQFF. DNA of the CDR3: TGTGCCACCAGTGATTCCCGGGGGGACGGGGGGAATTGGAATGAGCAGTTCTTC.

This clone was picked up one time. The chain employs TRBV12-3 or TRBV12-4 and TRBJ1-1, with D unclear. The ends were cut back, 5 bases at V and 0 bases at J, with 7 bases in the middle. The CDR3 runs 13 residues. For the CDR3, the DNA is TGTGCCAGCAGTCCGGGAGTGAACACTGAAGCTTTCTTT. Its translation: CASSPGVNTEAFF.